The source of this T cell receptor beta chain is a study of OX40 agonist ivuxolimab in advanced cancers. Findings of the study overall: CD8+ T cells (on average) carried more expanded clones than CD4+ T cells.

With regard to this clone: What it recognizes is unknown.

Blood sampling took place at baseline, cycle 4 day 1, and cycle 7 day 1. Libraries were prepared by immunoSEQ multiplex PCR; TCRdb keeps only in-frame clonotypes and omits some of them. Seen here are tens of thousands of clones, around 88% observed once, and the top ten hold around 2.8%. Material: CD4+ or CD8+ T cells sorted from blood, obtained in a trial of the OX40 agonist ivuxolimab. The source is an adult with an advanced solid tumor such as melanoma, head and neck, liver or kidney cancer.

Here the CDR3 DNA reads TGCAGCGTTGAGGAGGGCGTGAACACTGAAGCTTTCTTT. Its translation is CSVEEGVNTEAFF. This chain uses TRBV29-1 with TRBJ1-1; D not certain. Germline values: CDR1 SQVTM, CDR2 ANQGSEA. This CDR3 spans 13 amino acids. V was trimmed by 3 bases and J by 0 bases, leaving 8 bases between them. Looking up the rest from reference TRBV29-1 and TRBJ1-1 gives the full variable domain: SAVISQKPSRDICQRGTSLTIQCQVDSQVTMMFWYRQQPGQSLTLIATANQGSEATYESGFVIDKFPISRPNLTFSTLTVSNMSPEDSSIYLCSVEEGVNTEAFFGQGTRLTVV.